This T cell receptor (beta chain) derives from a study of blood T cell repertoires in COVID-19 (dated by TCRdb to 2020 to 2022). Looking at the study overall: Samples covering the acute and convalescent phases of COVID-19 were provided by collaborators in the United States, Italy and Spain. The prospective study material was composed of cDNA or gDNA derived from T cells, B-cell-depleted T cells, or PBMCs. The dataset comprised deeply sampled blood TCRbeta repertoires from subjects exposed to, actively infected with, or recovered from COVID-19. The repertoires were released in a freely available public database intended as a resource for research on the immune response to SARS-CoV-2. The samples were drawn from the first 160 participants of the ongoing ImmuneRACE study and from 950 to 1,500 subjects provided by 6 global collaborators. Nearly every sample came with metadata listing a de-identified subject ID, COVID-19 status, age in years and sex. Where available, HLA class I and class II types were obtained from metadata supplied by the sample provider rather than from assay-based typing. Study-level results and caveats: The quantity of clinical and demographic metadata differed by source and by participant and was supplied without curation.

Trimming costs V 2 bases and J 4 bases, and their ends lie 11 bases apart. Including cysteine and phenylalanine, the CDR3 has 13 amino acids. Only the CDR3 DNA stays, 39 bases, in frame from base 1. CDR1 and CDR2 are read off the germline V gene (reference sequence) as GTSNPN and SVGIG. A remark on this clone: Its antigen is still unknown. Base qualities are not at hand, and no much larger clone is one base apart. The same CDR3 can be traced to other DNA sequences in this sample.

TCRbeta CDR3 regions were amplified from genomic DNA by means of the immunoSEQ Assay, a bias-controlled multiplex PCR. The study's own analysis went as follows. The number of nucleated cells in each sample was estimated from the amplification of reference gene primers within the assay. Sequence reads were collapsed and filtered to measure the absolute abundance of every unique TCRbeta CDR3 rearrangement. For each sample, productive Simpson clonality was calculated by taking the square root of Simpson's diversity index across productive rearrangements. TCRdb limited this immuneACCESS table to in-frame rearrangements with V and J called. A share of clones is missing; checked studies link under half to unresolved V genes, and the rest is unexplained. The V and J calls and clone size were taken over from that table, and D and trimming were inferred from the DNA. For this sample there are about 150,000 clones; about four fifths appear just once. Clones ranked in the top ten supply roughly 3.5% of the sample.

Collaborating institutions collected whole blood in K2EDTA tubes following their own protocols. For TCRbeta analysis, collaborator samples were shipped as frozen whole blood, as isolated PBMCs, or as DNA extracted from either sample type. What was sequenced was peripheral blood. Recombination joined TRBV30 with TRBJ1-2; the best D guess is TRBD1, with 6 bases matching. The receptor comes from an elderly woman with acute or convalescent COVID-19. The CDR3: CAWSPQGGYGYTF. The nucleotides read TGTGCCTGGAGTCCCCAAGGGGGCTATGGCTACACCTTC.